This T cell receptor (beta chain) was identified in a study of blood T cell repertoires in COVID-19. Overall study context: Sites in the United States, Italy and Spain provided acute and convalescent COVID-19 samples. Nucleic acid was either cDNA or gDNA, and it came from T cells, B-cell-depleted T cells, or PBMCs.

CDR3 size: 16 residues. CDR1 and CDR2 from the germline V gene are SGHRS and YFSETQ. Trimming cost V 3 bases and J 3 bases, with 15 bases left between them. Authors' data handling: By means of reference gene primer amplification, nucleated cell counts were estimated. Repertoires were generated with immunoSEQ multiplex PCR, while TCRdb's copy carries only in-frame clones and drops some. Clonal size and the V and J genes are those of that table, whereas D and trimming came from the DNA. Of approximately 100,000 clones in the sample, 84% were seen once. This receptor was taken from a man in his sixties with acute or convalescent COVID-19. The sample was peripheral blood. V is TRBV5-1 and J is TRBJ1-4, with D perhaps TRBD1 (6 bases). CDR3 amino acids: CASSWDPGASNEKLFF. Written as DNA, the CDR3 is TGCGCCAGCAGCTGGGACCCAGGGGCCTCTAATGAAAAACTGTTTTTT. The full variable domain, completed using reference TRBV5-1 and TRBJ1-4, is KAGVTQTPRYLIKTRGQQVTLSCSPISGHRSVSWYQQTPGQGLQFLFEYFSETQRNKGNFPGRFSGRQFSNSRSEMNVSTLELGDSALYLCASSWDPGASNEKLFFGSGTQLSVL.